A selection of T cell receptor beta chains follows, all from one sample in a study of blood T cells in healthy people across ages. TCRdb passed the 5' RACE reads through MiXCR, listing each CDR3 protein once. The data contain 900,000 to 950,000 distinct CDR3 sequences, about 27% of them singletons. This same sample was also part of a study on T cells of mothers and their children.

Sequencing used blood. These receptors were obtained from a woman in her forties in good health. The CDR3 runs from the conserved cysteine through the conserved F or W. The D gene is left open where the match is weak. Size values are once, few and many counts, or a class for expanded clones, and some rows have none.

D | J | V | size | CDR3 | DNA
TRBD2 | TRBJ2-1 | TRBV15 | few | CATSRDESPAGVLYNEQFF | TGTGCCACCAGCAGAGATGAGAGCCCAGCGGGGGTACTTTACAATGAGCAGTTCTTC
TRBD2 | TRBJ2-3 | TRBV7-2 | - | CASSLLALTSGGVTDAQYF | TGTGCCAGCAGCTTATTAGCGTTGACTAGCGGGGGGGTCACAGATGCGCAGTATTTT
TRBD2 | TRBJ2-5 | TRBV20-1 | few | CSAPPGGRETQYF | TGCAGTGCTCCCCCGGGGGGGCGAGAGACCCAGTACTTC
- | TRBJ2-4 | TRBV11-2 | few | CASSLDPGGDIQYF | TGTGCCAGCAGCTTAGATCCAGGGGGGGACATTCAGTACTTC
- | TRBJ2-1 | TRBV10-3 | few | CAISESTMENNEQFF | TGTGCCATCAGTGAGTCGACGATGGAAAACAATGAGCAGTTCTTC
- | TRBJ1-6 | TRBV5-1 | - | CASSLVAGNNSPLHF | TGCGCCAGCAGCTTGGTGGCAGGGAATAATTCACCCCTCCACTTT
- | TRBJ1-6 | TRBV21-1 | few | CATGGGQGGSYNSPLHF | TGTGCCACAGGAGGAGGACAGGGCGGCTCCTATAATTCACCCCTCCACTTT
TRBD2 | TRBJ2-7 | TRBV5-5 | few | CAGRTGLAGTYEQYF | TGTGCCGGCAGGACGGGACTAGCGGGAACCTACGAGCAGTACTTC
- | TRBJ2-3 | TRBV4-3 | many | CASSQDGGSAGLTDTQYF | TGCGCCAGCAGCCAAGATGGTGGGAGCGCAGGGTTGACAGATACGCAGTATTTT
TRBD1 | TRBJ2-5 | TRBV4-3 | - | CASSQDRGLGETQYF | TGCGCCAGCAGCCAAGACAGGGGGCTGGGAGAGACCCAGTACTTC
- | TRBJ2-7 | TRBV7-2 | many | CASSPQGGSYEQYF | TGTGCCAGCAGCCCCCAGGGGGGATCCTACGAGCAGTACTTC
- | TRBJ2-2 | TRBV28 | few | CASSLGPRGTGELFF | TGTGCCAGCAGTTTAGGGCCCAGGGGCACCGGGGAGCTGTTTTTT
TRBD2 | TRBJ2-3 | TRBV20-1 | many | CSARELTSGGLDTQYF | TGCAGTGCTAGAGAACTAACTAGCGGGGGTTTAGATACGCAGTATTTT
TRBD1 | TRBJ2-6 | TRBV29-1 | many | CSVEEKGGTGANVLTF | TGCAGCGTTGAAGAGAAAGGGGGCACTGGGGCCAACGTCCTGACTTTC
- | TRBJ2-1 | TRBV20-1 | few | CSASRHPSYNEQFF | TGCAGTGCTAGCCGCCATCCCTCCTACAATGAGCAGTTCTTC
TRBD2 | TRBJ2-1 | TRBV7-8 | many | CASSPGLALYNEQFF | TGTGCCAGCAGCCCGGGACTAGCGCTTTACAATGAGCAGTTCTTC
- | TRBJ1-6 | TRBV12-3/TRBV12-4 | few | CASSSPGGGALTFYNSPLHF | TGTGCCAGCAGTTCCCCCGGGGGAGGGGCCCTCACTTTTTATAATTCACCCCTCCACTTT
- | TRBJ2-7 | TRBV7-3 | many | CASSLRPRGASYEQYF | TGTGCCAGCAGCTTACGACCCCGAGGGGCCTCCTACGAGCAGTACTTC
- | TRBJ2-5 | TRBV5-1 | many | CASSPESTTETQYF | TGCGCCAGCAGCCCCGAAAGTACAACGGAGACCCAGTACTTC
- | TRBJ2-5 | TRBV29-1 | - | CSVEGQGKTQYF | TGCAGCGTTGAAGGGCAGGGAAAGACCCAGTACTTC
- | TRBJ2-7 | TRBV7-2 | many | CASSLGAGNYEQYF | TGTGCCAGCAGTTTAGGGGCAGGGAACTACGAGCAGTACTTC
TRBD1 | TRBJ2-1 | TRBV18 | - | CASSPGTGGTYNEQFF | TGTGCCAGCTCACCGGGGACAGGGGGGACCTACAATGAGCAGTTCTTC
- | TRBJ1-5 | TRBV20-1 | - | CSAIPQGRGSNQPQHF | TGCAGTGCTATCCCCCAGGGGAGGGGAAGCAATCAGCCCCAGCATTTT
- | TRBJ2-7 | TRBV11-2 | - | CASSLVRLAVYNEQYF | TGTGCCAGCAGCTTAGTTAGGCTAGCCGTCTACAATGAGCAGTACTTC
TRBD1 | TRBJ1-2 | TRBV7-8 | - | CASSRTWDRGQYYGYTF | TGTGCCAGCAGCCGAACCTGGGACAGGGGGCAATACTATGGCTACACCTTC
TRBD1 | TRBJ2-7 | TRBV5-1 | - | CASSLGPPGTGFFEQYF | TGCGCCAGCAGCTTGGGCCCGCCCGGGACAGGGTTTTTCGAGCAGTACTTC
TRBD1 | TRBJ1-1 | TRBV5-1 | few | CASSLAYDRAQAFF | TGCGCCAGCAGCTTGGCCTACGACAGGGCTCAAGCTTTCTTT
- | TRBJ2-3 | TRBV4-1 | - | CASSQGLRGVAQYF | TGCGCCAGCAGCCAAGGCTTGCGGGGTGTCGCGCAGTATTTT
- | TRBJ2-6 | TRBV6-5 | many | CASSYSTDSGANVLTF | TGTGCCAGCAGTTACTCGACGGACTCTGGGGCCAACGTCCTGACTTTC
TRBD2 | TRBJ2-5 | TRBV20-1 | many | CSAREGLAGPPGREETQYF | TGCAGTGCTAGGGAGGGACTAGCGGGCCCCCCCGGAAGGGAAGAGACCCAGTACTTC
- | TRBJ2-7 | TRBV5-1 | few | CASSQLGDGDYEQYF | TGCGCCAGCAGCCAGTTAGGGGACGGAGACTACGAGCAGTACTTC
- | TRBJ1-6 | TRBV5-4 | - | CASSMDAYRALHF | TGTGCCAGCAGCATGGACGCCTACAGGGCCCTCCACTTT
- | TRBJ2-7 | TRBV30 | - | CAWSPAGFYEQYF | TGTGCCTGGAGTCCCGCAGGGTTTTACGAGCAGTACTTC
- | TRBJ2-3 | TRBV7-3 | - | CASSLETATDTQYF | TGTGCCAGCAGCTTAGAGACAGCCACAGATACGCAGTATTTT
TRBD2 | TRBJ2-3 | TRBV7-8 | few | CASSLWEGLELDTQYF | TGTGCCAGCAGCTTATGGGAAGGACTAGAGTTAGATACGCAGTATTTT
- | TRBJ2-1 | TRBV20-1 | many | CSARDRADLYNEQFF | TGCAGTGCTAGAGATCGGGCGGATCTCTACAATGAGCAGTTCTTC
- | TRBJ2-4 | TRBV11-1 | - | CASSFNSILAKNIQYF | TGTGCCAGCAGCTTCAACTCTATCCTAGCCAAAAACATTCAGTACTTC
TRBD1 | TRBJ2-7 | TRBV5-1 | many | CASSHGGQGPPEQYF | TGCGCCAGCAGCCATGGGGGACAGGGACCTCCCGAGCAGTACTTC
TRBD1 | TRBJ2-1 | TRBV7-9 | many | CASSLTGDSNNEQFF | TGTGCCAGCAGCTTAACCGGGGACAGCAACAATGAGCAGTTCTTC
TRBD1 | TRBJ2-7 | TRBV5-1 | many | CASGTGTGDLEQYF | TGCGCCAGCGGAACCGGGACAGGGGATCTTGAGCAGTACTTC
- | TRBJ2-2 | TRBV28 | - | CASSLQGRANTGELFF | TGTGCCAGCAGCCTTCAGGGCAGGGCGAACACCGGGGAGCTGTTTTTT
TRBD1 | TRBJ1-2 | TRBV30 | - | CAWRIQPGQASYGYTF | TGTGCCTGGAGAATCCAGCCGGGACAGGCTAGCTATGGCTACACCTTC
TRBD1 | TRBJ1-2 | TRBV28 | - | CASSTPGGSYGYTF | TGTGCCAGCAGTACTCCAGGGGGGAGCTATGGCTACACCTTC
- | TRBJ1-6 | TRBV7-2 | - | CASSPGQPNSPLHF | TGTGCCAGCAGCCCGGGACAACCCAATTCACCCCTCCACTTT
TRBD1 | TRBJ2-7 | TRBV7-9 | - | CASSLVTGDEQYF | TGTGCCAGCAGCTTAGTAACAGGGGACGAGCAGTACTTC
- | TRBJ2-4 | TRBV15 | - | CATSSGISRYF | TGTGCCACCAGCAGTGGGATTAGCCGGTACTTC
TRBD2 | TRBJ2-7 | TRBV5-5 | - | CASSLGGGEGNYEQYF | TGTGCCAGCAGCTTGGGCGGGGGAGAGGGGAACTACGAGCAGTACTTC
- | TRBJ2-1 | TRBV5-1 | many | CASSPGTPGNEQFF | TGCGCCAGCAGCCCCGGGACACCGGGCAATGAGCAGTTCTTC
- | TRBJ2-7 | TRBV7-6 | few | CASSSGQFPTPLYEQYF | TGTGCCAGCAGCTCCGGGCAATTTCCAACCCCCCTCTACGAGCAGTACTTC
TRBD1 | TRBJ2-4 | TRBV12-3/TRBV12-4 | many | CASRGQGAKNIQYF | TGTGCCAGCAGGGGACAGGGTGCCAAAAACATTCAGTACTTC
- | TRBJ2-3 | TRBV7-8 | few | CASSPAGASTANTQYF | TGTGCCAGCAGCCCCGCGGGTGCCTCAACCGCGAATACGCAGTATTTT
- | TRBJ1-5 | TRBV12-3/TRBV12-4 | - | CASSLNPGASNQPQHF | TGTGCCAGCAGTTTAAACCCCGGGGCTAGCAATCAGCCCCAGCATTTT
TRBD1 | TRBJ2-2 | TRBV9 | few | CASSVGTGANTGELFF | TGTGCCAGCAGCGTAGGGACAGGGGCCAACACCGGGGAGCTGTTTTTT
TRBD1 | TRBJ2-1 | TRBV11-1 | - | CASSSTGDPQYNEQFF | TGTGCCAGCAGCTCGACAGGGGACCCCCAGTATAATGAGCAGTTCTTC
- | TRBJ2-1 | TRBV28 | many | CASMRGREQFF | TGTGCCAGCATGAGGGGTCGGGAGCAGTTCTTC